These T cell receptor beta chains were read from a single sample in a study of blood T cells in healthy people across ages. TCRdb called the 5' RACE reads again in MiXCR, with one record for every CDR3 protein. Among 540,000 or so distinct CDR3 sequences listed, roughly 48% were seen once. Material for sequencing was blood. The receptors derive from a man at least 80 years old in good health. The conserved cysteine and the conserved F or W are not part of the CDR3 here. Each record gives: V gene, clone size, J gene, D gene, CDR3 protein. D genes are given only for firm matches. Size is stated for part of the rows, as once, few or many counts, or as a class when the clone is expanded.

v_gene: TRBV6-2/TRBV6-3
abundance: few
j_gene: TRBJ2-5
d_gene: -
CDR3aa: ASSYSLHGQETQY

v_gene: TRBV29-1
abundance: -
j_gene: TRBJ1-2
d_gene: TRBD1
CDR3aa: SVNTGTGSEAGGYT

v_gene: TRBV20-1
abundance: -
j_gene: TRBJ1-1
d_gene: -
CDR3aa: SASTRTLNTEAF

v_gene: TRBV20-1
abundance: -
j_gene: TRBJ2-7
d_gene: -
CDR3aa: SARPTPLPNEQY

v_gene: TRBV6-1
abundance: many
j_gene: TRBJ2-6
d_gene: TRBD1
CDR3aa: ASTVVAGGLSGANVLT

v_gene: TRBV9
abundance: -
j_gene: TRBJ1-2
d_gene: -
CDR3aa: ASSATPDPDYGYT

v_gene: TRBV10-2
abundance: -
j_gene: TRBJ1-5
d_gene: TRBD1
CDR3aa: ASRENPQGKKDQPQH

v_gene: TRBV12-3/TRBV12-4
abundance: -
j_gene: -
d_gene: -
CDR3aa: ASSSPLTNSKYEQY

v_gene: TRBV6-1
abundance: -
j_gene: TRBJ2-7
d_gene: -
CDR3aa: ASYAGQAVYEQY

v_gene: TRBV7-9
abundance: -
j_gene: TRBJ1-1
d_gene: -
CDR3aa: ASSLDSIPTEAF

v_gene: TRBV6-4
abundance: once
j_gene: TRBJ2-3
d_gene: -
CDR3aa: AAGGPSTDTQY

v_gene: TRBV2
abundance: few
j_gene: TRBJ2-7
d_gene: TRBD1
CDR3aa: ASSSLRTGGYEQY

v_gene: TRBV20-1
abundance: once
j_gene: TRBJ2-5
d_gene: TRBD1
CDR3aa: SARRTGVPQETQY

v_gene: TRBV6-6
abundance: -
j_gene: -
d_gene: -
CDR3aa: ASSYSRDETQY

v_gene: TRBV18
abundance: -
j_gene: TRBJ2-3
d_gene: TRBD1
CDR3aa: ASSQWTGGTDTQY

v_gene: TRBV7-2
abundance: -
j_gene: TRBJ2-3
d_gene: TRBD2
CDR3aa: ASSLITSGTDTQY

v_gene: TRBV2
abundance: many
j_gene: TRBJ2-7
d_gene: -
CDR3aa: ASSAQSYYEQY

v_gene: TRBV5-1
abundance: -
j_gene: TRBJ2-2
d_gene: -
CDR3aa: ASSLLRGRPTGELF

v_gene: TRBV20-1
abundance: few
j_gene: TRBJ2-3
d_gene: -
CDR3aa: SASARGSSIEKGITDTQY

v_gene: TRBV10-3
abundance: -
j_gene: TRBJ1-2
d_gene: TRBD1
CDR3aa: AISEALTGTGGYT

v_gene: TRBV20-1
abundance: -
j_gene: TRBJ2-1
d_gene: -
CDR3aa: SAKASSYNEQF

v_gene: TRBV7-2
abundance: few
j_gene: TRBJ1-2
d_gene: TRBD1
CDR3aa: ASSSRTGHTLNYGYT

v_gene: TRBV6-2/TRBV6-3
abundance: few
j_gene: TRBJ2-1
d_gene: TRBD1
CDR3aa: ASSFPRDRGRGEQF

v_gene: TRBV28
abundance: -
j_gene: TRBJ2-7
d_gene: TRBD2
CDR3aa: ASSSPTSPYEQY

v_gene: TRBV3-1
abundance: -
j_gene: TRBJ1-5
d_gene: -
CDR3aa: ASSQVWENQPQH

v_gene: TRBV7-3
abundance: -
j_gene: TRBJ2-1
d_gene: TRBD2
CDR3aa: ASSLLGGYYNEQF

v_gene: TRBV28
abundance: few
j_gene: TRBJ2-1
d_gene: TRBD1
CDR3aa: ASSLVDRGYNEQF

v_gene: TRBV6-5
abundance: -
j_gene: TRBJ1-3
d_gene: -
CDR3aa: ASRPGQPGNTIY

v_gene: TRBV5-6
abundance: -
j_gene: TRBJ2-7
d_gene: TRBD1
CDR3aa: ASSLGTGGIFFHEQY

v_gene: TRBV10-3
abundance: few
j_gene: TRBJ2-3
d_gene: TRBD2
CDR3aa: ASCPGTSGSSDTQY

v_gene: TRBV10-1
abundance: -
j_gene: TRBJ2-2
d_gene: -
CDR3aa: ASSENRAHTGELF

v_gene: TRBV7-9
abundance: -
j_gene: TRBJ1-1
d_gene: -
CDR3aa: ASSWGQVGEAF

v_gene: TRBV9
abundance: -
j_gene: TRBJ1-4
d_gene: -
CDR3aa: ASQGEVNEKLF

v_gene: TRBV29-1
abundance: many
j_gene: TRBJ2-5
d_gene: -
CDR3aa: SVSEAQETQY

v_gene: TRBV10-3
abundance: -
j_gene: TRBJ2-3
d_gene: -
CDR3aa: AISGFVAATADTQY

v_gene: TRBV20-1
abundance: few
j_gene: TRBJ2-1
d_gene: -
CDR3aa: SARVSYNEQF

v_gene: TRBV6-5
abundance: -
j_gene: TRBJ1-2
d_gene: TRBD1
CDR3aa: ASTYRGWGYT

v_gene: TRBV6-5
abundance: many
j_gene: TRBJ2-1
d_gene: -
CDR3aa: ASRTGLRPGNEQF

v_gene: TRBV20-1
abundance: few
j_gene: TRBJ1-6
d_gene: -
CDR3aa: SARRGSSSPLSPLH

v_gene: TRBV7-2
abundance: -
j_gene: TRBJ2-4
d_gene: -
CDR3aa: ASSPRGGLEGIQY

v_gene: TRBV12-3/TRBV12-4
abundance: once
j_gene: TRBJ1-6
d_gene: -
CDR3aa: ASSPMGQTPIH

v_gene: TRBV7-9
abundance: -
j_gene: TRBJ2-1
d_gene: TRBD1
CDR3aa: SSSLGTGGSNEQF

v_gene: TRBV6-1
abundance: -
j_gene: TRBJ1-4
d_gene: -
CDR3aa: ASSPLGGFNEKLF

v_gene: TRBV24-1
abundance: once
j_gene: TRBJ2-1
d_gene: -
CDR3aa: AAQRGTYNEQF

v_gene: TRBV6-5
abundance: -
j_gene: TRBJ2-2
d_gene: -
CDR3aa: ASSKGLNTGELF

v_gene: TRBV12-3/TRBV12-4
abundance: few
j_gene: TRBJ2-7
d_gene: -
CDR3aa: ASSHRQVAYEQY

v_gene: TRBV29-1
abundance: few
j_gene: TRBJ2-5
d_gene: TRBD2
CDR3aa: SVEGGIAGVRVTQY

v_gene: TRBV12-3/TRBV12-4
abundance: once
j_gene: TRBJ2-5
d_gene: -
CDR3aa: ASSSTVLRETQY

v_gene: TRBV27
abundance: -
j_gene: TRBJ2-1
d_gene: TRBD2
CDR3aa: ANHEGPSGSNEQF

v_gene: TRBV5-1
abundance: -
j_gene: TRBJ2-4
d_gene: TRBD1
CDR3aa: ASSLGQGKNIQY

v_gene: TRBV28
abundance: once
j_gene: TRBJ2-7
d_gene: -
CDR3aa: ASSLRGQGGDEQY

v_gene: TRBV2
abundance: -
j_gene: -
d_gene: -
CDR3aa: ASSDYQTYYNEQY

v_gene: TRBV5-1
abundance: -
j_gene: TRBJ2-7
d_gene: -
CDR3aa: ASSAPTGLAEQY

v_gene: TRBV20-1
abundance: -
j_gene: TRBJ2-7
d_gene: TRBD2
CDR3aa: SAPRTRSSYEQY

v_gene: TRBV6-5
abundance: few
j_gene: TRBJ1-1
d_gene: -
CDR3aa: ASSFSGGAPEAF